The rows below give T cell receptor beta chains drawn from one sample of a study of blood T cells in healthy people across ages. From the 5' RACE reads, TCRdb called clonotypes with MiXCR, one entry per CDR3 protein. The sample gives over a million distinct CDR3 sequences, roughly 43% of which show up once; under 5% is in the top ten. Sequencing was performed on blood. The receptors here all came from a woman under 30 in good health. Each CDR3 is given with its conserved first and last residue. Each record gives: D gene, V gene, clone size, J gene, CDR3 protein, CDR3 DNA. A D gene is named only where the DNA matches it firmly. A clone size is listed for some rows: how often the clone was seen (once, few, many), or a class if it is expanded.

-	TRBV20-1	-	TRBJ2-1	CSAPTPSDEQFF	TGCAGTGCCCCAACCCCTTCGGATGAGCAGTTCTTC
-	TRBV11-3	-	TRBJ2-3	CASSLGGSWASTDTQYF	TGTGCCAGCAGCTTAGGGGGTTCCTGGGCCAGCACAGATACGCAGTATTTT
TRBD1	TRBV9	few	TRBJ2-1	CASSVGPGQVGNEQFF	TGTGCCAGCAGCGTAGGTCCGGGACAGGTGGGGAATGAGCAGTTCTTC
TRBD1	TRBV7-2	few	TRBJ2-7	CASSLGGTGPSYEQYF	TGTGCCAGCAGCTTAGGTGGGACAGGACCATCCTACGAGCAGTACTTC
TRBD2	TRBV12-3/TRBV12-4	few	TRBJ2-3	CASSIGPSGSTDTQYF	TGTGCCAGCAGCATCGGGCCTAGCGGGAGCACAGATACGCAGTATTTT
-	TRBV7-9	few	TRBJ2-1	CASSSPGGSNEQFF	TGTGCCAGCAGCTCCCCTGGGGGTAGCAATGAGCAGTTCTTC
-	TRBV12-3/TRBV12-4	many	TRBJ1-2	CASSLSIGTGNYGYTF	TGTGCCAGCAGTCTCTCAATAGGGACGGGGAACTATGGCTACACCTTC
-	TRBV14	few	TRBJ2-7	CASSQGYYSSYEQYF	TGTGCCAGCAGCCAAGGTTATTACAGCTCCTACGAGCAGTACTTC
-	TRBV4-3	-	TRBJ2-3	CASSQEGAGGQLSTDTQYF	TGCGCCAGCAGCCAAGAAGGGGCAGGCGGACAACTGAGCACAGATACGCAGTATTTT
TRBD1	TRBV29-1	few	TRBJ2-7	CSVTGTGRTYEQYF	TGCAGCGTTACCGGGACAGGGAGAACCTACGAGCAGTACTTC
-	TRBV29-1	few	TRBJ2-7	CSVAHTGIGQYF	TGCAGCGTTGCACATACAGGGATCGGGCAGTACTTC
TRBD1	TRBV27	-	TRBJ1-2	CASSPSETGVKYGYTF	TGTGCCAGCAGTCCCTCCGAGACAGGGGTAAAATATGGCTACACCTTC
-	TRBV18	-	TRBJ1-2	CASSPAAGVNYGYTF	TGTGCCAGCTCACCGGCGGCGGGGGTTAACTATGGCTACACCTTC
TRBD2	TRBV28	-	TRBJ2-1	CASKGLAGGDNEQFF	TGTGCCAGCAAGGGTCTAGCGGGAGGGGACAATGAGCAGTTCTTC
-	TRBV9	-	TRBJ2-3	CASSFRTRDTQYF	TGTGCCAGCAGCTTTCGGACAAGAGATACGCAGTATTTT
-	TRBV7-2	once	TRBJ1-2	CASSLAREAYGYTF	TGTGCCAGCAGCTTAGCCAGGGAAGCCTATGGCTACACCTTC
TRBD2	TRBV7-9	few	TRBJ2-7	CASSPFKGAREDLYEQYF	TGTGCCAGCAGCCCCTTTAAAGGAGCGCGGGAGGACCTCTACGAGCAGTACTTC
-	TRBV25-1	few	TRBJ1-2	CASSGGGSNYGYTF	TGTGCCAGCAGCGGGGGAGGGTCTAACTATGGCTACACCTTC
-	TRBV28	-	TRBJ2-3	CASSWGVGHEWTPSTDTQYF	TGTGCCAGCAGTTGGGGGGTGGGTCACGAGTGGACGCCTAGCACAGATACGCAGTATTTT
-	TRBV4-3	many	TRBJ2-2	CASSQESLLNTGELFF	TGCGCCAGCAGCCAAGAATCACTGCTGAACACCGGGGAGCTGTTTTTT
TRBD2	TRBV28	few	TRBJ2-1	CASTPGWGRVGNEQFF	TGTGCCAGCACCCCTGGGTGGGGGAGGGTCGGGAATGAGCAGTTCTTC
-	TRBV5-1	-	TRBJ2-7	CASSEDSLYEQYF	TGCGCCAGCAGCGAAGACAGCCTCTACGAGCAGTACTTC
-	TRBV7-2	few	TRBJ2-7	CASSEAQFYEQYF	TGTGCCAGCAGCGAGGCCCAGTTCTACGAGCAGTACTTC
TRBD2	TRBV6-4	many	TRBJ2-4	CASSDGTSGDDIQYF	TGTGCCAGCAGTGACGGTACTAGCGGGGATGACATTCAGTACTTC
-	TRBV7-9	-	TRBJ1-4	CASSSSTGEVLFF	TGTGCCAGCAGCTCAAGTACGGGGGAGGTACTGTTTTTT
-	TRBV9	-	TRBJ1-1	CASSVGGTLGENTEAFF	TGTGCCAGCAGCGTAGGGGGGACATTAGGCGAGAACACTGAAGCTTTCTTT
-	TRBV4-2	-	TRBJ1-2	CASSPTAGADYGYTF	TGTGCCAGCAGCCCTACGGCAGGGGCGGACTATGGCTACACCTTC
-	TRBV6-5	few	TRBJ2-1	CASSESGGHYNEQFF	TGTGCCAGCAGCGAAAGTGGGGGACACTACAATGAGCAGTTCTTC
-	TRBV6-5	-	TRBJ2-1	CASSYGFYNKQFF	TGTGCCAGCAGTTACGGGTTTTACAATAAGCAGTTCTTC
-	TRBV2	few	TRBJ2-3	CANQKGFTDTQYF	TGTGCCAACCAAAAGGGATTCACAGATACGCAGTATTTT
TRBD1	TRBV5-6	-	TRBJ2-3	CAAKDRGADTQYF	TGTGCCGCGAAGGACAGGGGCGCAGATACGCAGTATTTT
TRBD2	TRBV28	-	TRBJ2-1	CASSLESSGSSNEQFF	TGTGCCAGCAGTTTGGAGTCTAGCGGGAGTTCCAATGAGCAGTTCTTC
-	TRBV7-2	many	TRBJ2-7	CASSLTQTYYEQYF	TGTGCCAGCAGCTTAACACAGACCTACTACGAGCAGTACTTC
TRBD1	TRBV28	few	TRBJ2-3	CASSLSQGASDTQYF	TGTGCCAGCAGTTTATCCCAGGGGGCCTCAGATACGCAGTATTTT
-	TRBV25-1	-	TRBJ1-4	CASSEDRGPATNEKLFF	TGTGCCAGCAGTGAAGACAGAGGACCAGCAACTAATGAAAAACTGTTTTTT
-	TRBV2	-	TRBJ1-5	CASSGDGIQPQHF	TGTGCCAGCAGCGGTGACGGAATTCAGCCCCAGCATTTT
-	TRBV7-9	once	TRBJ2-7	CASSLALMSYEQYF	TGTGCCAGCAGCTTAGCGCTCATGTCCTACGAGCAGTACTTC
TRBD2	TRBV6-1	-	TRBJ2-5	CASSEGLAGFQETQYF	TGTGCCAGCAGTGAAGGACTAGCGGGCTTCCAAGAGACCCAGTACTTC
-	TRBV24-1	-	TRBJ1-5	CATSDFPRHQPQHF	TGTGCCACCAGTGATTTCCCCCGCCATCAGCCCCAGCATTTT
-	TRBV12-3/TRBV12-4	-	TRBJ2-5	CASRFRRETQYF	TGTGCCAGCAGGTTCCGCCGTGAGACCCAGTACTTC
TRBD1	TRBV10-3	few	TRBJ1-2	CAITGTGPVYGYTF	TGTGCCATCACCGGGACAGGGCCTGTCTATGGCTACACCTTC
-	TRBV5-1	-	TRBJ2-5	CASRVQGFDEQYF	TGCGCCAGCAGAGTGCAGGGGTTCGATGAGCAGTACTTC
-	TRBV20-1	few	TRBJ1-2	CSARDETGPLLGYTF	TGCAGTGCTAGAGATGAGACAGGCCCCCTATTAGGCTACACCTTC